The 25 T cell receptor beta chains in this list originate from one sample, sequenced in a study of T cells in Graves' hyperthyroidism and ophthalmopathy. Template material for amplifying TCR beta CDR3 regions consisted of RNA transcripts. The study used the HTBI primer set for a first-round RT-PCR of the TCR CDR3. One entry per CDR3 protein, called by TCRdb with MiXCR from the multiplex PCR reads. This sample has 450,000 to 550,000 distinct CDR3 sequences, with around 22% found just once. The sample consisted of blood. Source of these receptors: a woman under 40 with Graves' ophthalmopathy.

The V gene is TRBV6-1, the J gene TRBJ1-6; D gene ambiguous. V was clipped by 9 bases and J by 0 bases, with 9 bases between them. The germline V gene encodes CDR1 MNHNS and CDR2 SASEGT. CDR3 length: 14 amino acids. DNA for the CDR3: TGTGCCAGTACCGGGCACTCCTATAATTCACCCCTCCACTTT. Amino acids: CASTGHSYNSPLHF.

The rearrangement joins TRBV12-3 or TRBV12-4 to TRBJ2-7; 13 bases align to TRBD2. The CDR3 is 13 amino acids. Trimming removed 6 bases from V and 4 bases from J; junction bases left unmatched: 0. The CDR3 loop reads CASRTSGRYEQYF. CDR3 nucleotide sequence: TGTGCCAGCAGGACTAGCGGGAGGTACGAGCAGTACTTC.

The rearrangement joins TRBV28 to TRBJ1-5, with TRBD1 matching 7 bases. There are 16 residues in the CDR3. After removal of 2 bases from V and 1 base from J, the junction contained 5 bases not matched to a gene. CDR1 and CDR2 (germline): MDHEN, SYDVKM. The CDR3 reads CASSLQKGASNQPQHF. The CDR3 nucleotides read TGTGCCAGCAGTTTACAAAAGGGGGCCAGCAATCAGCCCCAGCATTTT.

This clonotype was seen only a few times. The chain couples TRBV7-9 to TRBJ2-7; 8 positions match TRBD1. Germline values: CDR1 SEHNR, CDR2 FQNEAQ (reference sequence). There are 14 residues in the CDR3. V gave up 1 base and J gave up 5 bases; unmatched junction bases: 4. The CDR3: CASSLGQGTHEQYF. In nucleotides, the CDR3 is TGTGCCAGCAGCTTAGGACAGGGGACCCACGAGCAGTACTTC.

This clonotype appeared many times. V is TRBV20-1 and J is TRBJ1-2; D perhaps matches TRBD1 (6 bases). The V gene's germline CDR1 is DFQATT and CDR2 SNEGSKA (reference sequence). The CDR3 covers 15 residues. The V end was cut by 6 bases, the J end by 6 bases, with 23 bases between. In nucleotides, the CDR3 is TGCAGTGCCCCCGAGGGGGGGAGTACGAGTCATGGCTACACCTTC. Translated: CSAPEGGSTSHGYTF.

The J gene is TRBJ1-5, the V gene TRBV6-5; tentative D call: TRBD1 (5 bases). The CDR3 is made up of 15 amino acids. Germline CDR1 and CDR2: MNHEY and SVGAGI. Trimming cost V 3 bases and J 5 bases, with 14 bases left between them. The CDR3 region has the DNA TGTGCCAGCAGTTATGCGCAGGGTTTCGATCAGCCCCAGCATTTT. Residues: CASSYAQGFDQPQHF.

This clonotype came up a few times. The CDR3 here is CASSPTGMGPQHF. CDR3 DNA: TGTGCCAGCAGCCCTACAGGGATGGGGCCCCAGCATTTT. The V call is TRBV12-3 or TRBV12-4, the J call TRBJ1-5; perhaps TRBD1 as D (6 bases). The V gene lost 6 bases and the J gene lost 9 bases, with 15 bases spanning the gap. CDR3 size: 13 residues.

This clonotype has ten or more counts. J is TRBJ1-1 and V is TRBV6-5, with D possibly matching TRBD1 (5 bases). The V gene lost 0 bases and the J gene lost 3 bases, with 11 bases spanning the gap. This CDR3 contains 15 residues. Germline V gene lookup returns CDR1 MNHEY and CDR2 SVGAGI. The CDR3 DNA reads TGTGCCAGCAGTTACTCGTCGGGACGGTACACTGAAGCTTTCTTT. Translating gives CASSYSSGRYTEAFF.

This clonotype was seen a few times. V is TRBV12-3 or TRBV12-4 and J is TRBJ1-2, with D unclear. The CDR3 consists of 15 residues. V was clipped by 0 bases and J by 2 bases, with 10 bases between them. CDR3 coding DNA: TGTGCCAGCAGTTTAGCTGGGAGACCGAACTATGGCTACACCTTC. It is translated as CASSLAGRPNYGYTF.

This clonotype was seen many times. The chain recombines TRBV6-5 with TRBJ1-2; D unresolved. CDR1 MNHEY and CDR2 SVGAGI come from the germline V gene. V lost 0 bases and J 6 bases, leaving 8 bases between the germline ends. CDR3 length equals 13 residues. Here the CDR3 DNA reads TGTGCCAGCAGTTACTCCGCTTGGGATGGCTACACCTTC. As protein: CASSYSAWDGYTF.

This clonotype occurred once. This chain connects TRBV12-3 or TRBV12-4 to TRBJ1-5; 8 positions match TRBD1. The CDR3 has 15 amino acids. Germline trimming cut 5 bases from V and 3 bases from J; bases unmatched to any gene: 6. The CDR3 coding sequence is TGTGCCAGCAGTCCCCAGACAGGGGCCAATCAGCCCCAGCATTTT. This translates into CASSPQTGANQPQHF.

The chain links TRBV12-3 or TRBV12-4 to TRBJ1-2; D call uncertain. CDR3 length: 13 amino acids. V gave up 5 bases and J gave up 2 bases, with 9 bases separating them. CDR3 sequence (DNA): TGTGCCAGCAGTCCGTGGCAGAACTATGGCTACACCTTC. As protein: CASSPWQNYGYTF.

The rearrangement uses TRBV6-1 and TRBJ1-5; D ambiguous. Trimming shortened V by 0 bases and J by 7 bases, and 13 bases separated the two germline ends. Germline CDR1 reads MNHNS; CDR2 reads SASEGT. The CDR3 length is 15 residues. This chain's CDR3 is CASSEAGKGGQPQHF. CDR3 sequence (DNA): TGTGCCAGCAGTGAAGCCGGAAAGGGCGGGCAGCCCCAGCATTTT.

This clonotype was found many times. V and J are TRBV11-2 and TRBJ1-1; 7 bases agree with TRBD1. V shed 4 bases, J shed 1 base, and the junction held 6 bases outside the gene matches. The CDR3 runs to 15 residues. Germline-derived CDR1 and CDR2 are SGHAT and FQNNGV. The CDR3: CASSSWTGRNTEAFF. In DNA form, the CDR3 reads TGTGCCAGCAGCTCCTGGACAGGAAGGAACACTGAAGCTTTCTTT.

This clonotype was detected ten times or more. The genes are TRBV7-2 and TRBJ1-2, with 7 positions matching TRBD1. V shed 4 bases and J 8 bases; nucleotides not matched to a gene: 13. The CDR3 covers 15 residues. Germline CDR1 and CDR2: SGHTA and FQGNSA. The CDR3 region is CASSSVGQLEQGYTF. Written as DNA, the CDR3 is TGTGCCAGCAGCTCCGTGGGACAGCTTGAACAGGGCTACACCTTC.

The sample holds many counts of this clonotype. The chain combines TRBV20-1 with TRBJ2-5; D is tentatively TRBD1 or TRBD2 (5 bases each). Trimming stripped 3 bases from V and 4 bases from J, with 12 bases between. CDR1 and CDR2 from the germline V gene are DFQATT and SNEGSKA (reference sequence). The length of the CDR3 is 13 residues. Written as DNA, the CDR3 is TGCAGTGCTAGCGGGGCGCCCCCAGAGACCCAGTACTTC. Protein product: CSASGAPPETQYF.

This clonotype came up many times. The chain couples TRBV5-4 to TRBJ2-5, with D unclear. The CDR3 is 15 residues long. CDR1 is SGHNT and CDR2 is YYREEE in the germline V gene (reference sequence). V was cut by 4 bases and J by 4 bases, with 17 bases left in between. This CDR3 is CASSRGTTFRETQYF. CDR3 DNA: TGTGCCAGCAGCAGAGGAACGACCTTTAGAGAGACCCAGTACTTC. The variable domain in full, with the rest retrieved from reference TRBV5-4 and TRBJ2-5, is ETGVTQSPTHLIKTRGQQVTLRCSSQSGHNTVSWYQQALGQGPQFIFQYYREEENGRGNFPPRFSGLQFPNYSSELNVNALELDDSALYLCASSRGTTFRETQYFGPGTRLLVL.

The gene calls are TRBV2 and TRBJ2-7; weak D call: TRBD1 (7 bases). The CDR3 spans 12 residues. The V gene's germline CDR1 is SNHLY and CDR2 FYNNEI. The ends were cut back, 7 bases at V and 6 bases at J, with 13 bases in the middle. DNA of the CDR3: TGTGCCAGCACCCAGGGGGGCATCGAGCAGTACTTC. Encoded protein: CASTQGGIEQYF.

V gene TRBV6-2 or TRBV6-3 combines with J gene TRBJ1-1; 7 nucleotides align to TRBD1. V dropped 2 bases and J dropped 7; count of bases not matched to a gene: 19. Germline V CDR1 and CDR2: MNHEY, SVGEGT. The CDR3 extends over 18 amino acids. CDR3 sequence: CASSYTLFVPGQQREAFF. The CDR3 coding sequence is TGTGCCAGCAGTTACACCCTCTTTGTCCCGGGACAGCAACGTGAAGCTTTCTTT.

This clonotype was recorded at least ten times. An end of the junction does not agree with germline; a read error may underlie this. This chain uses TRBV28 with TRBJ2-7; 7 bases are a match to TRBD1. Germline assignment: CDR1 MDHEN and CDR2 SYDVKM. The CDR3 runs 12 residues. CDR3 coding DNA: TGTGCCAGCAGTTCCAGTCCTGGACAGGTCACCTTC. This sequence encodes CASSSSPGQVTF.

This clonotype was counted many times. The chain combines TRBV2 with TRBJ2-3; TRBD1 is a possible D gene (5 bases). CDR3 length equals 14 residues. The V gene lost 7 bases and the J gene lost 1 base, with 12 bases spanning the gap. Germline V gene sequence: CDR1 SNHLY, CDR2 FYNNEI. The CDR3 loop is CASITTGRTDTQYF. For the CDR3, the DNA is TGTGCCAGCATAACCACAGGCCGCACAGATACGCAGTATTTT.

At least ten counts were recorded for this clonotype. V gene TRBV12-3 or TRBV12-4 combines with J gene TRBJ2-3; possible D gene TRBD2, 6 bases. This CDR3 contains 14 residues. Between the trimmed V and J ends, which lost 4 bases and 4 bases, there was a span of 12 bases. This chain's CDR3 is CASSSWDLADTQYF. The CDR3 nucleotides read TGTGCCAGCAGTTCTTGGGACTTGGCAGATACGCAGTATTTT.

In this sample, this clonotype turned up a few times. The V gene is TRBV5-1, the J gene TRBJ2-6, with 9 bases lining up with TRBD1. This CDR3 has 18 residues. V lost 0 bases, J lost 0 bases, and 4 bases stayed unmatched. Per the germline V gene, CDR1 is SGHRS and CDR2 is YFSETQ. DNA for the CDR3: TGCGCCAGCAGCTTGGTGGGACAGGGCCCCTCTGGGGCCAACGTCCTGACTTTC. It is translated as CASSLVGQGPSGANVLTF.

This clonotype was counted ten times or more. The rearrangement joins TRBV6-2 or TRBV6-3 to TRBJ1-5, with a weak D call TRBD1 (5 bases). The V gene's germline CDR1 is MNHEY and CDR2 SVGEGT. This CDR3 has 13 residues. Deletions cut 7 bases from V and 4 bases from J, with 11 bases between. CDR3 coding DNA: TGTGCCAGCACGTTGGGACGGAATCAGCCCCAGCATTTT. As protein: CASTLGRNQPQHF.

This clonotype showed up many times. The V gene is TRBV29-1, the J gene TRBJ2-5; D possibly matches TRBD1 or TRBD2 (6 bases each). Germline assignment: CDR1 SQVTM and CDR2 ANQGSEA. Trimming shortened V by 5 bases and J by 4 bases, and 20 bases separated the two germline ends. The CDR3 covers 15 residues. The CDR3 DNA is TGCAGCGTTTTACCCGGGCCCCGGGGGCCAGAGACCCAGTACTTC. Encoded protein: CSVLPGPRGPETQYF.